This TCR beta chain was documented in a study of regulatory T cells in long-lasting Graves disease. Time point denoted: persistent/refractory GD, antithyroid drugs over 5 years with positive TRAb. PBMC-derived RNA was used for the TCR library. In building TCR beta libraries, iRepertoire HTBI primers were used together with Arm-PCR of CDR3 regions. TCRdb analysed the multiplex PCR reads with MiXCR anew, one entry per CDR3 protein. The sample has 400,000 to 500,000 distinct CDR3 sequences, 20% to 25% seen once. There are many counts of this clonotype. The length of the CDR3 is 14 residues. Germline V lookup: CDR1 SGHTA, CDR2 FQGNSA. V lost 7 bases, J lost 1 base, and 13 bases lay in between.

This chain connects TRBV7-2 to TRBJ1-1; D remains ambiguous. Sequences were derived from peripheral blood mononuclear cells (PBMCs), sampled when the disease was refractory, from a patient treated with antithyroid drugs. This sequence was found in a female donor with Graves disease. The CDR3 loop reads CASNFGPSNTEAFF. CDR3 nucleotide sequence: TGTGCCAGCAACTTCGGGCCCTCGAACACTGAAGCTTTCTTT. Supplemented by reference TRBV7-2 and TRBJ1-1, the full variable domain reads GAGVSQSPSNKVTEKGKDVELRCDPISGHTALYWYRQSLGQGLEFLIYFQGNSAPDKSGLPSDRFSAERTGGSVSTLTIQRTQQEDSAVYLCASNFGPSNTEAFFGQGTRLTVV.